This T cell receptor beta chain comes out of a study of shared clonotypes between healthy human individuals. Germline V CDR1 and CDR2: MDHEN, SYDVKM. V shed 6 bases and J shed 3 bases, with 9 bases lying between them. The CDR3 has 12 residues. The method was immunoSEQ multiplex PCR; TCRdb's version includes in-frame clones alone and lacks a portion of them. Among some 87,000 clones listed, 60% to 70% were seen once. This sequence joins TRBV28 and TRBJ2-7, with D uncertain. The receptor was isolated from a man aged 25-40 years in good health. Specimen: memory CD8+ T cells sorted from blood. Subset indicated: CD45RO+ cells pooled with CCR7-negative TemRA cells. The DNA of the CDR3 is TGTGCCAGCAGAGCCCTTAACTACGAGCAGTACTTC. It yields the protein CASRALNYEQYF.